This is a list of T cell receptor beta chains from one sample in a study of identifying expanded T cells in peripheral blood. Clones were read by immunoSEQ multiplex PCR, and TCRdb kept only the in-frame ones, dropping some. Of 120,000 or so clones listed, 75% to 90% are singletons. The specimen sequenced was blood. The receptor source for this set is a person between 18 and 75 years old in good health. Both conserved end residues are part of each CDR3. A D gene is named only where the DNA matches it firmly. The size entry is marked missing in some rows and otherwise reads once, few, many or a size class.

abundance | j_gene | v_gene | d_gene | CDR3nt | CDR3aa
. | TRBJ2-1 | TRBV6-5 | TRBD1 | TGTGCCAGCAGTTACTCGGACAGGGACTACAATGAGCAGTTCTTC | CASSYSDRDYNEQFF
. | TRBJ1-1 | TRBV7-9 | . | TGTGCCAGCAGCTTAGGAGGGGGATTCATGAACACTGAAGCTTTCTTT | CASSLGGGFMNTEAFF
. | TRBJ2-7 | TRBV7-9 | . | TGTGCCAGCAGCGAAGGACCCTACGAGCAGTACTTC | CASSEGPYEQYF
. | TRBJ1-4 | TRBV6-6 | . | TGTGCCAGCAGTACAGACTTACGAGGTGAAAAACTGTTTTTT | CASSTDLRGEKLFF
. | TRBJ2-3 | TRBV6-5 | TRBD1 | TGTGCCAGCAGGAGACAGGGGAGCACAGATACGCAGTATTTT | CASRRQGSTDTQYF
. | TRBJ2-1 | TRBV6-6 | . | TGTGCCAGCAGTTACTCGAATGAGCAGTTCTTC | CASSYSNEQFF
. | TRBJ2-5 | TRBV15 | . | TGTGCCACCAGCAGAGTAAGGGCCAGAACAGGCCAAGAGACCCAGTACTTC | CATSRVRARTGQETQYF
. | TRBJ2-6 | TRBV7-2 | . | TGTGCCAGCAGCCTAGAGCGTGGGGCCAACGTCCTGACTTTC | CASSLERGANVLTF
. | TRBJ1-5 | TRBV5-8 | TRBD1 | TGTGCCAGCACCGCCCGGACAGGCCTTTTAGGCAATCAGCCCCAGCATTTT | CASTARTGLLGNQPQHF
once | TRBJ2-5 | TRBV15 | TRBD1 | TGTGCCACCAGCAGACGAAACCGACGACAGGGTTGGGAGACCCAGTACTTC | CATSRRNRRQGWETQYF
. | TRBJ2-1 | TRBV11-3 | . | TGTGCCAGCAGCTTACTTCGGACGAATGAGCAGTTCTTC | CASSLLRTNEQFF
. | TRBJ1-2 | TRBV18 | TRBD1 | TGTGCCAGCTCACCGGAGACAGGGACAAGGTTTGGCTACACCTTC | CASSPETGTRFGYTF
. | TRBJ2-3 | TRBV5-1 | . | TGCGCCAGCAGCTTGTCAGGGACATCTGGGACAGATACGCAGTATTTT | CASSLSGTSGTDTQYF
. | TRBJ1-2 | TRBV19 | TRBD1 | TGTGCCAGTAGTGAACAGGGGGCTCCTTATGGCTACACCTTC | CASSEQGAPYGYTF
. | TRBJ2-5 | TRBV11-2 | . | TGTGCCAGCAGCTCCCGGAACTCACCACAAGAGACCCAGTACTTC | CASSSRNSPQETQYF
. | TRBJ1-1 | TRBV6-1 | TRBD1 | TGTGCCAGCAGGGCCCCCCACGACAGGGGGACTGAAGCTTTCTTT | CASRAPHDRGTEAFF
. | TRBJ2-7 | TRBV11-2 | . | TGTGCCAGCAGCTTGAGGATGCGAGTAGAGCAGTACTTC | CASSLRMRVEQYF
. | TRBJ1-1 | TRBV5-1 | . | TGCGCCAGCAGCTTCACGGGCGGCAGCACTGAAGCTTTCTTT | CASSFTGGSTEAFF
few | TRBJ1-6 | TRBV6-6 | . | TGTGCCAGCAGTTACGGAGGGAGCTCACCCCTCCACTTT | CASSYGGSSPLHF
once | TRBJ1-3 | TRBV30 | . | TGTGCCTGGAGTGTAGGGGGTGCTGGAAACACCATATATTTT | CAWSVGGAGNTIYF
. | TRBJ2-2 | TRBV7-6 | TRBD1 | TGTGCCAGCAGCTTATTGGACAGGTCTACCGGGGAGCTGTTTTTT | CASSLLDRSTGELFF
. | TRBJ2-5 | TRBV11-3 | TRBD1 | TGTGCCAGCAGCATGGACAGGGGGGAAACCCAGTACTTC | CASSMDRGETQYF
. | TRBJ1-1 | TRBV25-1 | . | TGTGCCAGCAGGATCTCCTCGAACACTGAAGCTTTCTTT | CASRISSNTEAFF
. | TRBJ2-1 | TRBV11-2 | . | TGTGCCAGCAGTTCCGAGTTGTGGGCCTACAATGAGCAGTTCTTC | CASSSELWAYNEQFF
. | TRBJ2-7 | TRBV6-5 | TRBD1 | TGTGCCAGCAGTTACGCCCGACAGGGGTACGAGCAGTACTTC | CASSYARQGYEQYF
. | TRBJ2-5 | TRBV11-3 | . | TGTGCCAGCAGCCCCATGTTATCAAGATCTGAGACCCAGTACTTC | CASSPMLSRSETQYF
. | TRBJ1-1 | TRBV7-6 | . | TGTGCCAGCAGCCGGCAGGTGGCCACTGAAGCTTTCTTT | CASSRQVATEAFF
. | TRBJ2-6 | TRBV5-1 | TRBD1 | TGCGCCAGCAGCCCAACAACTGACAGGGCCTCTGGGGCCAACGTCCTGACTTTC | CASSPTTDRASGANVLTF
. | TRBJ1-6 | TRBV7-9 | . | TGTGCCAGCAGCTTAGGGGGAACTTCACCCCTCCACTTT | CASSLGGTSPLHF
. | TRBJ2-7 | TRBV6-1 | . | TGTGCCAGCAGTACGAACCGCCGCTCCTACGAGCAGTACTTC | CASSTNRRSYEQYF
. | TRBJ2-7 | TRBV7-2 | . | TGTGCCAGCAGCCCCAACCCCGGAAGCTCCTACGAGCAGTACTTC | CASSPNPGSSYEQYF
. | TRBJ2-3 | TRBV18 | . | TGTGCCAGCTCACCGGGGCGAGGGGCCACGCAAGATACGCAGTATTTT | CASSPGRGATQDTQYF
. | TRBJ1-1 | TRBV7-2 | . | TGTGCCAGCAGCCCCGACTGGGGGGCTTTCTTT | CASSPDWGAFF
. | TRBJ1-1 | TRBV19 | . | TGTGCCAGTAGTCTATCAGAGGCGTACAGAGATGGGACTGAAGCTTTCTTT | CASSLSEAYRDGTEAFF
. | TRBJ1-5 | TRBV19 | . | TGTGCCAGTAGTATCGGGGTGACAGTCAATCAGCCCCAGCATTTT | CASSIGVTVNQPQHF
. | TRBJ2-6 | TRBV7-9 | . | TGTGCCAGCAGCTCCCGCTGGGGGAACTCTGGGGCCAACGTCCTGACTTTC | CASSSRWGNSGANVLTF
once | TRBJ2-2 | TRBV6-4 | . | TGTGCCAGCAGTGAGAAGTCAGATGGGGCCGGGGAGCTGTTTTTT | CASSEKSDGAGELFF
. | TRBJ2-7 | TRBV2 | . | TGTGCCAGCAGCACCTCGGACAGCTACGAGCAGTACTTC | CASSTSDSYEQYF
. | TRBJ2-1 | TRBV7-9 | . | TGTGCCAGCAGCTTATTGCCGCCCGACAATGAGCAGTTCTTC | CASSLLPPDNEQFF
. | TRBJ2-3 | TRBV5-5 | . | TGTGCCAGCAGCTTGGTTACAGCCACAGATACGCAGTATTTT | CASSLVTATDTQYF
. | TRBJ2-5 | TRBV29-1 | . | TGCAGCGTTGAATTTAATGAGCAAGAGACCCAGTACTTC | CSVEFNEQETQYF
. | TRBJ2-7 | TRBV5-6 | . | TGTGCCAGCCATGACAGGCTGGGCGAGCAGTACTTC | CASHDRLGEQYF
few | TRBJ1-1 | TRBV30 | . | TGTGCCTGGAGTGTAAAAGGCTACACTGAAGCTTTCTTT | CAWSVKGYTEAFF
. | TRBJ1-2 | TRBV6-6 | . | TGTGCCAGCAGTAAAGGGGGGCTGGACTATGGCTACACCTTC | CASSKGGLDYGYTF
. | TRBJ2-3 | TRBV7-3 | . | TGTGCCAGCAGCTCCTCGGTCACAGATACGCAGTATTTT | CASSSSVTDTQYF
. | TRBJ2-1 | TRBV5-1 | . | TGCGCCAGCAGCCCAACGGGGGCTCAGTCCTACAATGAGCAGTTCTTC | CASSPTGAQSYNEQFF
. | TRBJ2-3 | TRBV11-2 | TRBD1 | TGTGCCAGCAGCTTTAGACAGGGGGCGAACACAGATACGCAGTATTTT | CASSFRQGANTDTQYF